Included here is one T cell receptor (beta chain) sequence, with context. V lost 3 bases, J lost 3 bases, and 8 bases lay in between. CDR3 length equals 13 residues. Germline V gene data show CDR1 as SGHAT and CDR2 as FQDESV (reference sequence). How the authors handled the data: Researchers report that nucleated cell counts were estimated from reference gene primer amplification. Clones were read by immunoSEQ multiplex PCR, and TCRdb kept only the in-frame ones, dropping some. V, J and clone size are those of that table, while D and trimming were read from the DNA. The sample lists 150,000 to 190,000 clones, 80% to 90% occurring once. The entry originates in a study of blood T cell repertoires in COVID-19. Turning to the study itself: COVID-19 samples from acute and convalescent phases originated in the United States, Italy and Spain. T cells, B-cell-depleted T cells, or PBMCs supplied cDNA or gDNA.

The source of this sequence is a woman aged 55-75 years with COVID-19, enrolled during active disease. The J gene is TRBJ2-5, the V gene TRBV11-1; D not certain. Sequencing input: peripheral blood. The CDR3 coding sequence is TGTGCCAGCAGCTTGATACGGGAAGAGACCCAGTACTTC. Amino acids: CASSLIREETQYF.